This T cell receptor beta chain was found in a study of T cell repertoires in cytomegalovirus infection. Overall study: TCR beta signatures that were public indicated CMV infection and matching HLA type. Study outcomes and limitations: Ex vivo responses were dominated by HLA-C-restricted CMV-specific TCR beta clonotypes.

The V gene's germline CDR1 is SGDLS and CDR2 YYNGEE. The CDR3 consists of 15 residues. V was clipped by 3 bases and J by 6 bases, with 18 bases between them. In regard to this clonotype: The antigen is not known.

TCRdb ran MiXCR on the reads and lists one entry per CDR3 protein. The table lists approximately 76,000 distinct CDR3 sequences, roughly a quarter of them singletons. The sequence was obtained from a human donor in good health (CMV status not recorded). Some clones in this sample may be carry-over from other donors' samples. The V call is TRBV9, the J call TRBJ1-1; a possible D gene is TRBD1 (6 bases). The material sequenced was CD8+ T cells from cultured PBMCs, taken from culture after CMV antigen stimulation. CDR3 coding DNA: TGTGCCAGCAGCGCACCCAACAGGGCCGGAGCTGAAGCTTTCTTT. Its translation is CASSAPNRAGAEAFF.